The rows below give T cell receptor beta chains drawn from one sample of a study of a mutant IDH1 vaccine in newly diagnosed glioma. These receptors have no identified antigens. Using immunoSEQ multiplex PCR, the repertoire was profiled, and TCRdb retains in-frame clones only, with some absent. The sample includes about 43,000 clones, approximately 84% of them seen just once. The input for sequencing was PBMCs, taken from a glioma patient whose treatment included an IDH1 peptide vaccine. These receptors came from a woman under 30 with glioma. Some clones in this sample may be carry-over from other donors' samples. CDR3s include the opening cysteine and the closing phenylalanine or tryptophan. A D gene is named only where the DNA matches it firmly. Clone size is stated in some rows and not others, as once, few, many or a class when expanded.

-	TRBV6-5	TRBJ2-3	-	TGTGCCAGCAGTAGAGCGGCGACTAGCACAGATACGCAGTATTTT	CASSRAATSTDTQYF
-	TRBV6-6	TRBJ1-6	-	TGTGCCAGCAGGGGGGATTCACCCCTCCACTTT	CASRGDSPLHF
once	TRBV7-9	TRBJ2-5	-	TGTGCCAGCAGCCCGGATAGTCCGGTTGGGGAGACCCAGTACTTC	CASSPDSPVGETQYF
-	TRBV6-5	TRBJ2-7	-	TGTGCCAGCAGTCAGGCGGGGAGTTGGGACGAGCAGTACTTC	CASSQAGSWDEQYF
-	TRBV2	TRBJ2-1	TRBD2	TGTGCCAGCAGGGGACTAGCGGGAGGGTACAATGAGCAGTTCTTC	CASRGLAGGYNEQFF
-	TRBV7-6	TRBJ2-3	TRBD1	TGTGCCAGCAGCCGACAGGGGGCCTCCACAGATACGCAGTATTTT	CASSRQGASTDTQYF
-	TRBV10-3	TRBJ1-2	-	TGTGCCATCAGTGGCGAGGGCAGGGGCAATGGCTACACCTTC	CAISGEGRGNGYTF
-	TRBV7-9	TRBJ1-3	-	TGTGCCAGCAGCCCCCTGACCACCTCTGGAAACACCATATATTTT	CASSPLTTSGNTIYF
-	TRBV5-5	TRBJ1-4	-	TGTGCCAGCAGCCGCCTAGTGACAGCCGAAAAACTGTTTTTT	CASSRLVTAEKLFF
-	TRBV7-2	TRBJ1-6	TRBD1	TGTGCCAGCAGCTCGACTCCGGGACAGAGTCTGCCCCTCCACTTT	CASSSTPGQSLPLHF
few	TRBV19	TRBJ2-2	-	TGTGCCAGTAGTACCGGACTTTTAAACACCGGGGAGCTGTTTTTT	CASSTGLLNTGELFF
-	TRBV6-5	TRBJ1-1	TRBD1	TGTGCCAGCAGCCCCGGGACAGGGAACACTGAAGCTTTCTTT	CASSPGTGNTEAFF
-	TRBV12-5	TRBJ2-3	-	TGTGCTAGTGGTTATGTAGATACGCAGTATTTT	CASGYVDTQYF
-	TRBV7-2	TRBJ1-2	TRBD1	TGTGCCAGCAGCTTAGTACCAGGGGGCTATGGCTACACCTTC	CASSLVPGGYGYTF
-	TRBV2	TRBJ2-5	-	TGTGCCAGCAGCCGGCTTCTACTAGCCCGGGAGACCCAGTACTTC	CASSRLLLARETQYF
-	TRBV27	TRBJ1-2	TRBD1	TGTGCCAGCAGCCCAACAGGGGGCTTTAACTATGGCTACACCTTC	CASSPTGGFNYGYTF
-	TRBV14	TRBJ2-2	-	TGTGCCAGCAGCCTTGAGGGCGGGGTGAACACCGGGGAGCTGTTTTTT	CASSLEGGVNTGELFF
few	TRBV19	TRBJ2-5	-	TGTGCCAGTAGTATTATGGCGTGGGAGACCCAGTACTTC	CASSIMAWETQYF
-	TRBV7-3	TRBJ1-1	-	TGTGCCAGCAGCGGCCTGGTCGGACCAATGAACACTGAAGCTTTCTTT	CASSGLVGPMNTEAFF
-	TRBV15	TRBJ1-1	-	TGTGCCACCAGCCCTGGGCAGGGCACTGAAGCTTTCTTT	CATSPGQGTEAFF
-	TRBV9	TRBJ2-7	TRBD2	TGTGCCAGCAGCGTAGCACCCAGCGGGACTATCTACGAGCAGTACTTC	CASSVAPSGTIYEQYF
-	TRBV19	TRBJ2-7	-	TGTGCCAGTAGCAAAGGGGTGGTCGGGGGTAAGGAGCAGTACTTC	CASSKGVVGGKEQYF